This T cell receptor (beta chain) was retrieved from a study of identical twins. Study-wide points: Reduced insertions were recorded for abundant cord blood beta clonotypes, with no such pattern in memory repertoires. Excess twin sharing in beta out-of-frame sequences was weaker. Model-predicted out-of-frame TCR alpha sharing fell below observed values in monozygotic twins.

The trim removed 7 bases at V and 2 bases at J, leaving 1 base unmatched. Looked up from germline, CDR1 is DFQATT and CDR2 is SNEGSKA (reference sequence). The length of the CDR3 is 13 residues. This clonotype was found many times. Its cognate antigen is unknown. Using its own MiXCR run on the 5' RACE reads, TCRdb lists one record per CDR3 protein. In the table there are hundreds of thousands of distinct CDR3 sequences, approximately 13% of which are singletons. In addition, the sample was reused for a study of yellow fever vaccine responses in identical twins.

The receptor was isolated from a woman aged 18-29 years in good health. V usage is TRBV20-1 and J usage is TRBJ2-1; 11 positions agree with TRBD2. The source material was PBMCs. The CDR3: CSGLAGTYNEQFF. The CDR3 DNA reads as TGCAGTGGACTAGCGGGGACCTACAATGAGCAGTTCTTC.